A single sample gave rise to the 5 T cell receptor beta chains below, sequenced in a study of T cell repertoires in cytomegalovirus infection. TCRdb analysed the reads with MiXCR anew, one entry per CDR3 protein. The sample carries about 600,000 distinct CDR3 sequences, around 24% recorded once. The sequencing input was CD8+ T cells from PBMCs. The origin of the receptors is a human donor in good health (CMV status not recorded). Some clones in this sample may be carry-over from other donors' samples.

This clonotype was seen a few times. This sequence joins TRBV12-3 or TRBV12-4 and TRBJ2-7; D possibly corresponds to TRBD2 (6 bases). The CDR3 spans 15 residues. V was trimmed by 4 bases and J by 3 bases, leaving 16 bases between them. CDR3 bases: TGTGCCAGCAGTTCCCGATTTGGGGGGAACTACGAGCAGTACTTC. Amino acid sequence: CASSSRFGGNYEQYF.

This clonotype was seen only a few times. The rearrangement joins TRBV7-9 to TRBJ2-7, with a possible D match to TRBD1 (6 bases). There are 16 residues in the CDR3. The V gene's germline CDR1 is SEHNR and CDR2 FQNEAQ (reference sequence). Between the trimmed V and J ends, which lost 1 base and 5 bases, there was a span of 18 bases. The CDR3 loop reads CASSLGAGTKTHEQYV. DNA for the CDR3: TGTGCCAGCAGCTTAGGAGCCGGGACAAAGACCCACGAGCAGTACGTC.

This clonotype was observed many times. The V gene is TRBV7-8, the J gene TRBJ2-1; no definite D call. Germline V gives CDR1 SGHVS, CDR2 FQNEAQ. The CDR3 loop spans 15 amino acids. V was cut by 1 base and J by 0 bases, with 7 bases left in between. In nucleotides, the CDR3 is TGTGCCAGCAGCTTAGTTGATGACTCCTACAATGAGCAGTTCTTC. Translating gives CASSLVDDSYNEQFF.

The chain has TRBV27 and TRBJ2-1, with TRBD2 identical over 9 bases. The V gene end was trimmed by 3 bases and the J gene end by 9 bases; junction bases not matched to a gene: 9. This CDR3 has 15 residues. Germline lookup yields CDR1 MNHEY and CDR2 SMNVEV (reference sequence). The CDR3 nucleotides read TGTGCCAGCAGTTTTCTGGCGGGGGGGCGCAGTGAGCAGTTCTTC. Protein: CASSFLAGGRSEQFF.

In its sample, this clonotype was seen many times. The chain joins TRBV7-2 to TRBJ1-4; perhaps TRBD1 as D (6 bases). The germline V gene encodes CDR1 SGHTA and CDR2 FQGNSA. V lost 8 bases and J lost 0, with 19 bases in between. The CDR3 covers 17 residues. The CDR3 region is CASYPGGGAATNEKLFF. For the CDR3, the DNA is TGTGCCAGCTATCCAGGAGGGGGGGCTGCAACTAATGAAAAACTGTTTTTT.